These T cell receptor beta chains were read from a single sample in a study of blood T cell repertoires in COVID-19. Profiled with immunoSEQ multiplex PCR; TCRdb holds only in-frame clones, not every one. The data contain 85,000 to 100,000 clones, 75% to 90% of them singletons. Source material: peripheral blood. These receptors came from a man aged 60 to 69 with acute or convalescent COVID-19. CDR3s include the opening cysteine and the closing phenylalanine or tryptophan. Fields, in order: V gene, clone size, J gene, CDR3 protein. A clone size is listed for some rows: how often the clone was seen (once, few, many), or a class if it is expanded.

V gene: TRBV5-1
clone size: NA
J gene: TRBJ2-2
CDR3 protein: CASSLQSSGTGELFF

V gene: TRBV10-3
clone size: once
J gene: TRBJ2-5
CDR3 protein: CAISNLAGAPETQYF

V gene: TRBV30
clone size: NA
J gene: TRBJ1-2
CDR3 protein: CAWREKGGYGYTF

V gene: TRBV29-1
clone size: few
J gene: TRBJ2-1
CDR3 protein: CSVQGRSPINEQFF

V gene: TRBV18
clone size: NA
J gene: TRBJ2-5
CDR3 protein: CASSPTGTRPAETQYF

V gene: TRBV9
clone size: NA
J gene: TRBJ2-1
CDR3 protein: CASSDPTHEQFF

V gene: TRBV12-5
clone size: NA
J gene: TRBJ2-2
CDR3 protein: CASGLDGAHGELFF

V gene: TRBV3-1/TRBV3-2
clone size: NA
J gene: TRBJ2-7
CDR3 protein: CASSQTLGTSVIF

V gene: TRBV27
clone size: few
J gene: TRBJ2-7
CDR3 protein: CASSLSAGETYEQYF

V gene: TRBV19
clone size: NA
J gene: TRBJ2-1
CDR3 protein: CASSMRGGTRTLYNEQFF

V gene: TRBV5-1
clone size: few
J gene: TRBJ2-2
CDR3 protein: CASTGAGYQPPGELFF

V gene: TRBV5-4
clone size: NA
J gene: TRBJ2-5
CDR3 protein: CASSLEGSPRDATQYF

V gene: TRBV6-5
clone size: NA
J gene: TRBJ2-1
CDR3 protein: CASRRLDDNEQFF

V gene: TRBV19
clone size: NA
J gene: TRBJ2-4
CDR3 protein: CASSRAGTGEFIQYF

V gene: TRBV6-4
clone size: once
J gene: TRBJ2-3
CDR3 protein: CASSGGPPDTQYF

V gene: TRBV7-2
clone size: NA
J gene: TRBJ1-6
CDR3 protein: CASSQTTGARSPLHF

V gene: TRBV2
clone size: NA
J gene: TRBJ1-4
CDR3 protein: CASTLGRGNEKLFF

V gene: TRBV20-1
clone size: NA
J gene: TRBJ1-2
CDR3 protein: CSATTGKGYTF

V gene: TRBV30
clone size: NA
J gene: TRBJ2-3
CDR3 protein: CAWRQAGTDTQYF

V gene: TRBV29-1
clone size: few
J gene: TRBJ1-3
CDR3 protein: CSAQKGEKGSGNTIYF

V gene: TRBV7-2
clone size: NA
J gene: TRBJ2-2
CDR3 protein: CASSSGQGSNTGELFF

V gene: TRBV30
clone size: NA
J gene: TRBJ1-3
CDR3 protein: CAWSVLSGNTIYF

V gene: TRBV19
clone size: NA
J gene: TRBJ2-5
CDR3 protein: CASSWRQGQETQYF

V gene: TRBV27
clone size: NA
J gene: TRBJ1-1
CDR3 protein: CASSKQGRDTEAFF

V gene: TRBV19
clone size: NA
J gene: TRBJ1-3
CDR3 protein: CASHPGDRTGNTIYF

V gene: TRBV5-7
clone size: NA
J gene: TRBJ1-1
CDR3 protein: CASSPIRDRGMNTEAFF

V gene: TRBV30
clone size: NA
J gene: TRBJ2-2
CDR3 protein: CAWGQSGNTGELFF

V gene: TRBV11-2
clone size: NA
J gene: TRBJ1-1
CDR3 protein: CASSQHDREAFF

V gene: TRBV5-5
clone size: NA
J gene: TRBJ2-2
CDR3 protein: CASSPQGNLGELFF

V gene: TRBV24-1
clone size: once
J gene: TRBJ2-3
CDR3 protein: CATSDRQGPSTDTQYF

V gene: TRBV3-1/TRBV3-2
clone size: NA
J gene: TRBJ1-2
CDR3 protein: CASSQSGGFGYGYTF

V gene: TRBV5-1
clone size: NA
J gene: TRBJ2-6
CDR3 protein: CASSSGTRDTVPGANVLTF

V gene: TRBV5-1
clone size: NA
J gene: TRBJ1-1
CDR3 protein: CASSQQSQGVWAEAFF

V gene: TRBV7-2
clone size: NA
J gene: TRBJ2-7
CDR3 protein: CASSAVPGGGGEQYF

V gene: TRBV3-1/TRBV3-2
clone size: NA
J gene: TRBJ1-4
CDR3 protein: CASSQATGKNEKLFF

V gene: TRBV5-6
clone size: NA
J gene: TRBJ1-2
CDR3 protein: CASSAGQGAGGYTF

V gene: TRBV30
clone size: NA
J gene: TRBJ2-6
CDR3 protein: CARADKGANVLTF

V gene: TRBV5-5
clone size: once
J gene: TRBJ1-4
CDR3 protein: CASSLRTFSTNEKLFF

V gene: TRBV30
clone size: NA
J gene: TRBJ1-1
CDR3 protein: CAWSLQDNEAFF

V gene: TRBV28
clone size: few
J gene: TRBJ1-5
CDR3 protein: CASSTIQGPSNQPQHF

V gene: TRBV29-1
clone size: few
J gene: TRBJ1-1
CDR3 protein: CSVGQGRSNTEAFF

V gene: TRBV12-3/TRBV12-4
clone size: NA
J gene: TRBJ2-1
CDR3 protein: CASSVYNEQFF

V gene: TRBV1
clone size: NA
J gene: TRBJ2-7
CDR3 protein: CTSSHPPGETTYEQYF

V gene: TRBV2
clone size: NA
J gene: TRBJ2-1
CDR3 protein: CASTGGGNEQFF

V gene: TRBV5-1
clone size: NA
J gene: TRBJ1-1
CDR3 protein: CASSLTGVGMNTEAFF

V gene: TRBV13
clone size: NA
J gene: TRBJ1-1
CDR3 protein: CASSREDQVLATEAFF

V gene: TRBV30
clone size: once
J gene: TRBJ2-5
CDR3 protein: CAWSPGLKDQETQYF

V gene: TRBV19
clone size: NA
J gene: TRBJ2-7
CDR3 protein: CASSTQLPGGYEQYF

V gene: TRBV29-1
clone size: NA
J gene: TRBJ2-7
CDR3 protein: CSVESSYEQYF

V gene: TRBV18
clone size: NA
J gene: TRBJ2-5
CDR3 protein: CASSSLGGRETQYF

V gene: TRBV11-2
clone size: NA
J gene: TRBJ2-5
CDR3 protein: CASSLRTGATGRETQYF

V gene: TRBV7-9
clone size: NA
J gene: TRBJ1-6
CDR3 protein: CASSLQGYVGSPLHF